Presented here are 27 T cell receptor beta chains from one specimen sequenced in a study of monozygotic twins with inflammatory bowel disease. Each CDR3 protein gets one entry in TCRdb, which reprocessed the 5' RACE reads and gives no DNA. The clone table shows approximately 380,000 distinct CDR3 sequences, with the ten largest holding approximately 2.8%. Source material: blood. Source of these receptors: a human donor with ulcerative colitis or Crohn's disease, or a healthy co-twin of an affected twin (not recorded which).

The chain uses TRBV4-1 and TRBJ2-1; TCRdb's assignment of TRBD2 cannot be checked, as there is no DNA. The CDR3 runs to 17 residues. Germline assignment: CDR1 MGHRA and CDR2 YSYEKL. CDR3 region: CASSQDRAGGSYNEQFF.

The CDR3 protein is CASSESFLDLTRTEAFF. This sequence joins TRBV2 and TRBJ1-1. From germline, CDR1 is SNHLY and CDR2 FYNNEI. CDR3 length equals 17 residues.

The chain joins TRBV7-2 to TRBJ2-7. This CDR3 has 12 residues. From germline, CDR1 is SGHTA and CDR2 FQGNSA. Here the CDR3 reads CASSLTQREQYF. Full variable domain (remainder filled in from reference TRBV7-2 and TRBJ2-7): GAGVSQSPSNKVTEKGKDVELRCDPISGHTALYWYRQSLGQGLEFLIYFQGNSAPDKSGLPSDRFSAERTGGSVSTLTIQRTQQEDSAVYLCASSLTQREQYFGPGTRLTVT.

The chain recombines TRBV10-3 with TRBJ1-1; checking the TCRdb D call of TRBD1 is not possible without DNA. The CDR3 spans 14 residues. CDR1 is ENHRY, CDR2 SYGVKD, per germline. This CDR3 reads CAIKQGGSNTEAFF.

This sequence joins TRBV28 and TRBJ2-7. The CDR3 extends over 15 amino acids. Germline V gives CDR1 MDHEN, CDR2 SYDVKM. CDR3 sequence reads: CASSRNTFFEYEQYF.

V is TRBV9 and J is TRBJ2-1; TCRdb lists TRBD1, though no DNA is available to test this call. Germline CDR1 and CDR2: SGDLS and YYNGEE. The CDR3 sequence is 13 residues long. The CDR3 sequence: CASSIDRHNEQFF.

V usage is TRBV11-2 and J usage is TRBJ1-3. The CDR3 length is 13 residues. Germline CDR1 and CDR2: SGHAT and FQNNGV. The CDR3 region is CASSLNHRDTIYF. The variable domain in full, completed from reference TRBV11-2 and TRBJ1-3, reads EAGVAQSPRYKIIEKRQSVAFWCNPISGHATLYWYQQILGQGPKLLIQFQNNGVVDDSQLPKDRFSAERLKGVDSTLKIQPAKLEDSAVYLCASSLNHRDTIYFGEGSWLTVV.

CDR3 loop: CASKPRGEETQYF. The genes are TRBV9 and TRBJ2-5; TCRdb lists TRBD1, though no DNA is available to test this call. Per germline, CDR1 SGDLS and CDR2 YYNGEE. The CDR3 contains 13 residues. The whole variable domain, filled in from reference TRBV9 and TRBJ2-5, reads DSGVTQTPKHLITATGQRVTLRCSPRSGDLSVYWYQQSLDQGLQFLIQYYNGEERAKGNILERFSAQQFPDLHSELNLSSLELGDSALYFCASKPRGEETQYFGPGTRLLVL.

The chain joins TRBV6-2 or TRBV6-3 to TRBJ2-3; TCRdb names TRBD1, which stays unverified in the absence of DNA. The CDR3 runs 15 residues. Per the germline V gene, CDR1 is MNHEY and CDR2 is SVGEGT. The CDR3 is CASTPGTGRTDTQYF.

The chain joins TRBV18 to TRBJ2-2. Germline CDR1 KGHSH, CDR2 LQKENI. The CDR3 is 12 residues long. Here the CDR3 reads CASSPAAGELFF.

The CDR3 reads CASGLGSTDTQYF. The gene calls are TRBV5-1 and TRBJ2-3. The length of the CDR3 is 13 residues. The germline V gene encodes CDR1 SGHRS and CDR2 YFSETQ.

The chain is built from TRBV5-1 and TRBJ2-3; TCRdb outputs TRBD1, but without DNA this stays unchecked. This CDR3 spans 16 amino acids. Per germline, CDR1 SGHRS and CDR2 YFSETQ. CDR3 residues: CASSRQGSPSTDTQYF.

The chain employs TRBV7-2 and TRBJ2-4. Per the germline V gene, CDR1 is SGHTA and CDR2 is FQGNSA. The CDR3 is 14 residues long. This CDR3 is CASSLAAGQDIQYF.

The gene calls are TRBV28 and TRBJ1-1. The CDR3 is 18 amino acids. Germline CDR1 is MDHEN and CDR2 is SYDVKM. This chain's CDR3 is CASSLFSFLRQLNTEAFF.

The chain combines TRBV9 with TRBJ2-1; TCRdb lists TRBD1, though no DNA is available to test this call. This CDR3 spans 13 amino acids. Germline CDR1 reads SGDLS; CDR2 reads YYNGEE. CDR3 region: CASSAGTSNEQFF.

The chain couples TRBV7-3 to TRBJ2-6; TCRdb selects TRBD2, and the lack of DNA leaves this call unchecked. Germline V gives CDR1 SGHTA, CDR2 FQGTGA. The CDR3 spans 17 residues. CDR3 region: CASSLHYRGSGANVLTF. The whole variable domain, filled in from reference TRBV7-3 and TRBJ2-6, reads GAGVSQTPSNKVTEKGKYVELRCDPISGHTALYWYRQSLGQGPEFLIYFQGTGAADDSGLPNDRFFAVRPEGSVSTLKIQRTERGDSAVYLCASSLHYRGSGANVLTFGAGSRLTVL.

The V gene is TRBV5-1, the J gene TRBJ2-1; the D gene TCRdb calls, TRBD1, cannot be checked with no DNA. The germline V gene has CDR1 SGHRS and CDR2 YFSETQ. The CDR3 has 16 residues. The CDR3: CASSLAQTGGINEQFF.

The chain couples TRBV20-1 to TRBJ2-1; TCRdb's D call of TRBD2 is untestable without DNA. This CDR3 comprises 14 residues. Germline V gives CDR1 DFQATT, CDR2 SNEGSKA (reference sequence). CDR3 loop: CSACSGSSYNEQFF.

The chain has TRBV9 and TRBJ1-2. This CDR3 spans 17 amino acids. CDR1 and CDR2 (germline): SGDLS, YYNGEE. The CDR3 protein is CASSENSLAGINYGYTF.

The chain employs TRBV20-1 and TRBJ1-5; with no DNA, the TCRdb D assignment of TRBD1 cannot be verified. The length of the CDR3 is 13 residues. Germline V gene data show CDR1 as DFQATT and CDR2 as SNEGSKA (reference sequence). CDR3 residues: CSAKTGNNQPQHF.

The rearrangement links TRBV6-5 to TRBJ1-2; TCRdb's D gene call, TRBD1, goes unchecked for lack of DNA. The V gene's germline CDR1 is MNHEY and CDR2 SVGAGI. CDR3 size: 16 residues. The CDR3 sequence is CASSYSTTGLNYGYTF.

The chain recombines TRBV7-3 with TRBJ2-3; TCRdb designates TRBD2, a call that cannot be tested without DNA. Germline V gene data show CDR1 as SGHTA and CDR2 as FQGTGA. The CDR3 is 17 residues long. The CDR3 sequence: CASSPTSGASTGDTQYF.

The chain uses TRBV5-6 and TRBJ2-4; the D call of TRBD1 rests on TCRdb alone, since no DNA is present to check it. The CDR3 covers 17 residues. CDR1 and CDR2 (germline): SGHDT, YYEEEE. CDR3: CASSLGGQANPKNIQYF. Supplemented by reference TRBV5-6 and TRBJ2-4, the full variable domain reads DAGVTQSPTHLIKTRGQQVTLRCSPKSGHDTVSWYQQALGQGPQFIFQYYEEEERQRGNFPDRFSGHQFPNYSSELNVNALLLGDSALYLCASSLGGQANPKNIQYFGAGTRLSVL.

This sequence joins TRBV5-5 and TRBJ2-3. The CDR3 has 17 amino acids. CDR1 is SGHKS and CDR2 is YYEKEE in the germline V gene (reference sequence). CDR3: CASSLAPSLTSTDTQYF.

The gene calls are TRBV28 and TRBJ1-1; the D call of TRBD1 rests on TCRdb alone, since no DNA is present to check it. Germline V CDR1 and CDR2: MDHEN, SYDVKM. The length of the CDR3 is 14 residues. CDR3 protein: CASRPGTGTTEAFF.

V usage is TRBV28 and J usage is TRBJ1-2; checking the TCRdb D call of TRBD1 is not possible without DNA. This CDR3 spans 13 amino acids. Looked up from germline, CDR1 is MDHEN and CDR2 is SYDVKM. The CDR3 loop is CAGGPGHNYGYTF.

V gene TRBV7-2 combines with J gene TRBJ2-3; TCRdb gives TRBD1 as the D gene, but with no DNA this cannot be confirmed. CDR3 length: 13 amino acids. The germline V gene encodes CDR1 SGHTA and CDR2 FQGNSA. The CDR3 reads CASSLQGVDTQYF.